These 10 T cell receptor beta chains were sequenced from one sample in a study of blood T cell repertoires in COVID-19. Profiling relied on immunoSEQ multiplex PCR, and the TCRdb table lists in-frame clones only, not all of them. Among 6,000 to 8,000 clones listed, 70% to 85% were seen once. The specimen sequenced was peripheral blood. All receptors derive from a human donor in a cohort sampled during active COVID-19.

The rearrangement links TRBV5-5 to TRBJ1-1; D is uncertain. The germline V and J ends were trimmed by 0 bases and 2 bases, with 8 bases remaining between them. The CDR3 runs to 14 residues. In germline, CDR1 is SGHKS, CDR2 YYEKEE (reference sequence). This chain's CDR3 is CASSLAESNTEAFF. The CDR3 DNA reads TGTGCCAGCAGCTTGGCGGAGTCAAACACTGAAGCTTTCTTT.

J is TRBJ1-2 and V is TRBV7-2; maybe TRBD1 (5 bases). The CDR3 extends over 14 amino acids. CDR1 is SGHTA, CDR2 FQGNSA, per germline. V was pared by 1 base and J by 8 bases, with 14 bases between. CDR3 sequence (DNA): TGTGCCAGCAGCTTAGTAGGGCAGGGAGGAGGCTACACCTTC. As protein: CASSLVGQGGGYTF.

The sample holds one count of this clone. The rearrangement uses TRBV15 and TRBJ2-2, with TRBD2 matching over 9 bases. The CDR3 contains 14 residues. V lost 7 bases to trimming and J lost 3 bases; unmatched junction nucleotides: 3. Germline values: CDR1 LNHNV, CDR2 YYDKDF (reference sequence). The CDR3 DNA follows: TGTGCCACCATTGCGGGAGGGTACACCGGGGAGCTGTTTTTT. This codes for CATIAGGYTGELFF.

This clone turned up a few times. The chain employs TRBV19 and TRBJ2-3; 8 nucleotides match TRBD2. Germline lookup yields CDR1 LNHDA and CDR2 SQIVND (reference sequence). After removal of 9 bases from V and 1 base from J, the junction contained 6 bases not matched to a gene. This CDR3 is 14 amino acids long. The CDR3 region has the DNA TGTGCCAGCGATCGGGGGGGACGCACAGATACGCAGTATTTT. Protein sequence: CASDRGGRTDTQYF.

The chain employs TRBV21-1 and TRBJ2-7; the table's D call, TRBD2, has no DNA check behind it. TRBV21-1 is listed as a pseudogene. This CDR3 spans 14 amino acids. The CDR3 region is CASSPLVGAYEQYV. The DNA of the CDR3 is TGTGCCAGCAGCCCCCTAGTAGGAGCCTACGAGCAGTACGTC.

The chain employs TRBV29-1 and TRBJ2-3, with D uncertain. V lost 4 bases and J 7 bases, leaving 6 bases between the germline ends. The CDR3 length is 10 residues. CDR1 is SQVTM, CDR2 ANQGSEA, per germline. DNA of the CDR3: TGCAGCGTTGTACAGCATACGCAGTATTTT. Translated, it gives CSVVQHTQYF.

The chain uses TRBV6-4 and TRBJ1-1; maybe TRBD1 (5 bases). The CDR3 covers 14 residues. Germline V lookup: CDR1 MRHNA, CDR2 SNTAGT. Between the trimmed V and J ends, which lost 5 bases and 4 bases, there was a span of 14 bases. In DNA, the CDR3 is TGTGCCAGCAGTCTCAACGGGGGGAGCACTGAAGCTTTCTTT. This sequence encodes CASSLNGGSTEAFF.

The chain employs TRBV4-3 and TRBJ1-5; perhaps TRBD1 as D (6 bases). The V gene lost 0 bases and the J gene lost 6 bases, with 12 bases spanning the gap. Germline CDR1 LGHNA, CDR2 YSLEER. CDR3 length equals 15 residues. The CDR3 nucleotides read TGCGCCAGCAGCCAAGAAAAGGGGGACGGTCAGCCCCAGCATTTT. Protein: CASSQEKGDGQPQHF.

CDR3 protein: CASSQRLVSGYEQYF. CDR3 nucleotides: TGTGCCAGCAGCCAACGACTAGTTTCAGGCTACGAGCAGTACTTC. The V call is TRBV3-1 (or the pseudogene TRBV3-2), the J call TRBJ2-7, with D perhaps TRBD2 (6 bases). V was pared by 2 bases and J by 3 bases, with 14 bases between. Germline V gene lookup returns CDR1 LGHDT and CDR2 YNNKEL (reference sequence). The CDR3 covers 15 residues.

This sequence joins TRBV18 and TRBJ1-3; a possible D gene is TRBD1 (6 bases). The CDR3 is made up of 15 amino acids. Germline loops: CDR1 KGHSH, CDR2 LQKENI. Trimming pared 6 bases from V and 2 bases from J, leaving 14 bases between. CDR3 in amino acids: CASSQGGYTGNTIYF. The CDR3 DNA follows: TGTGCCAGCTCTCAAGGGGGTTACACTGGAAACACCATATATTTT.